This TCR beta chain was identified during a study of T cell responses to AZD1222 COVID-19 vaccine. The CDR3 runs to 16 residues. The germline V gene encodes CDR1 SEHNR and CDR2 FQNEAQ (reference sequence). V was clipped by 4 bases and J by 4 bases, with 19 bases between them. Sequencing was performed with immunoSEQ multiplex PCR; in TCRdb, only in-frame clones are kept and a portion is missing. The sample lists fewer than 130,000 clones, 70% to 90% occurring once. Study-wide points: With dominance at 160-218 and 743-854, vaccine-associated CD4 TCRs spanned spike.

The table lists this clone with a count of one. What it binds is unknown. The genes are TRBV7-9 and TRBJ1-2; D unclear. This sequence originates from an adult in good health. Sequenced here: peripheral blood, sampled on day 0 of AZD1222 vaccination. CDR3 region: CASSSLAVRRTYGYTF. CDR3 nucleotides: TGTGCCAGCAGCTCCCTAGCAGTTAGGCGAACCTATGGCTACACCTTC.